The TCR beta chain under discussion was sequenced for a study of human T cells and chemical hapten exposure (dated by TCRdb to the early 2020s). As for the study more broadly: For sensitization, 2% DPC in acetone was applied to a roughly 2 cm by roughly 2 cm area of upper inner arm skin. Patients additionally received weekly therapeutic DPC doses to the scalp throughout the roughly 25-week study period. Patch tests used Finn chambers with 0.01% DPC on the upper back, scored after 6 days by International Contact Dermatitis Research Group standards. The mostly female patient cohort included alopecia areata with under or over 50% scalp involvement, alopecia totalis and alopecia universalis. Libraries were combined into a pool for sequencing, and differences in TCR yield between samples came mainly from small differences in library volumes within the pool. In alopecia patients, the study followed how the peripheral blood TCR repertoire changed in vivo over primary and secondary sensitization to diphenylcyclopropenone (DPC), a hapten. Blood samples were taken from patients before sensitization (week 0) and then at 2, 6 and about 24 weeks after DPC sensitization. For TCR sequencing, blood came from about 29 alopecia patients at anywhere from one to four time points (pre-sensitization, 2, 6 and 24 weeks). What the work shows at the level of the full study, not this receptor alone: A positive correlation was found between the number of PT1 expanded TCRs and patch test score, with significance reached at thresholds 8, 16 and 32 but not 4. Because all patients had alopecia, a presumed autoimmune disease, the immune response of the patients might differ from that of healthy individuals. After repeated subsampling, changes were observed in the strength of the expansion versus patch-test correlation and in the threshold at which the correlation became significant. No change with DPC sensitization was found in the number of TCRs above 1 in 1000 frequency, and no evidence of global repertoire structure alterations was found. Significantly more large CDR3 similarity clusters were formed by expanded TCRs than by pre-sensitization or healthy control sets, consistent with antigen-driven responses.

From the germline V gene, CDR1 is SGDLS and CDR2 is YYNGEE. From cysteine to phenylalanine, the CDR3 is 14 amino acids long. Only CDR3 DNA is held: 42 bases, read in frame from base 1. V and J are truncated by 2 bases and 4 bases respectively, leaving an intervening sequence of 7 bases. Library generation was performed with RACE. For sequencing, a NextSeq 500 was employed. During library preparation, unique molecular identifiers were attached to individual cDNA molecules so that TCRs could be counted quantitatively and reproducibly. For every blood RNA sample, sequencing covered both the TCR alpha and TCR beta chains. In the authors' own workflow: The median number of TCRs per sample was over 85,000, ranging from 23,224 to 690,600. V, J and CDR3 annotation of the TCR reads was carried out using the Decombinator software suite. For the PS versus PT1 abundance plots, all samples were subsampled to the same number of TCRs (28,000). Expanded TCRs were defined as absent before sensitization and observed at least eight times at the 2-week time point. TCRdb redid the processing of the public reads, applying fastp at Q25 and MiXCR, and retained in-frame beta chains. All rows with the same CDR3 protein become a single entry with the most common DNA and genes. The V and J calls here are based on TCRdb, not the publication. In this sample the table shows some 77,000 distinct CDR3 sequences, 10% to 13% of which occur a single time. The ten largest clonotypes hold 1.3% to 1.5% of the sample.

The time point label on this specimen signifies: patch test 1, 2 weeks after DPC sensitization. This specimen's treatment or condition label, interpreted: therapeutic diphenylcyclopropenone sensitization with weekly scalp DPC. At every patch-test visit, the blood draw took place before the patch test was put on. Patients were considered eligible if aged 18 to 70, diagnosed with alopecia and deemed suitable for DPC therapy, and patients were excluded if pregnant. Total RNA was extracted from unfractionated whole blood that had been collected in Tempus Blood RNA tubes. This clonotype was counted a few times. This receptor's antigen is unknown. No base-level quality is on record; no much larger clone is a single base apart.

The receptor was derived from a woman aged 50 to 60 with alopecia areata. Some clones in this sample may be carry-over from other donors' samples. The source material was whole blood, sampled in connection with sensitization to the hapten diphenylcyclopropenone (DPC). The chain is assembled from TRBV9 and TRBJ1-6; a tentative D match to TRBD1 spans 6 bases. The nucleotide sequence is TGTGCCAGCAGCGTTGGACAGTATAATTCACCCCTCCACTTT. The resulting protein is CASSVGQYNSPLHF.